Included here is one TCR beta chain sequence, with context. The data belong to a study of blood T cell repertoires in COVID-19. V dropped 3 bases and J dropped 4; count of bases not matched to a gene: 11. CDR3 size: 16 residues. Germline V gene data show CDR1 as LNHDA and CDR2 as SQIVND (reference sequence). Under the authors' procedure: Estimation of nucleated cell counts relied on the amplification of reference gene primers. Profiling relied on immunoSEQ multiplex PCR, and the TCRdb table lists in-frame clones only, not all of them. V, J and clone size are those of that table, while D and trimming were read from the DNA. Among around 94,000 clones listed, 70% to 90% were seen once.

The source material was peripheral blood. The receptor was derived from a man in his forties with active or convalescent COVID-19. The chain is built from TRBV19 and TRBJ1-1, with 7 bases that match TRBD1. In DNA, the CDR3 is TGTGCCAGTAGTATGAGGGTAGGCAGGGGGAGCACTGAAGCTTTCTTT. Amino acid sequence: CASSMRVGRGSTEAFF.